Listed below are T cell receptor beta chains from one sample, sequenced in a study of shared clonotypes between healthy human individuals. The assay was immunoSEQ multiplex PCR, and TCRdb's table has in-frame clones only and misses some. The table shows 2 million to 3 million clones, with 80% to 95% occurring only once. The sequenced material came from naive CD4+ T cells from PBMCs. The receptors stem from a young man in good health. Some clones in this sample may be carry-over from other donors' samples. CDR3s include the opening cysteine and the closing phenylalanine or tryptophan. A D gene is named only where the DNA matches it firmly. Size values are once, few and many counts, or a class for expanded clones, and some rows have none.

CDR3 protein: CASRRGRGLHEKLFF
CDR3 DNA: TGTGCCAGTAGACGGGGGCGAGGATTGCATGAAAAACTGTTTTTT
J gene: TRBJ1-4
V gene: TRBV19
clone size: few
D gene: -

CDR3 protein: CASSSYGTSGDEQYF
CDR3 DNA: TGTGCCAGCAGCTCATACGGGACTAGCGGGGACGAGCAGTACTTC
J gene: TRBJ2-7
V gene: TRBV9
clone size: -
D gene: TRBD2

CDR3 protein: CASSQRGAQEGAQHF
CDR3 DNA: TGTGCCAGCAGCCAGAGGGGGGCCCAGGAGGGGGCCCAGCATTTT
J gene: TRBJ1-5
V gene: TRBV21-1
clone size: -
D gene: -

CDR3 protein: CASSLVAGATDTQYF
CDR3 DNA: TGTGCCAGCAGCTTGGTAGCGGGGGCCACAGATACGCAGTATTTT
J gene: TRBJ2-3
V gene: TRBV5-4
clone size: -
D gene: TRBD2

CDR3 protein: CASSFGGWGSSGANVLTF
CDR3 DNA: TGCGCCAGCAGCTTTGGCGGGTGGGGGTCCTCTGGGGCCAACGTCCTGACTTTC
J gene: TRBJ2-6
V gene: TRBV5-1
clone size: -
D gene: -

CDR3 protein: CASSLGRNEKLFF
CDR3 DNA: TGTGCCAGCAGCTTGGGACGGAATGAAAAACTGTTTTTT
J gene: TRBJ1-4
V gene: TRBV7-3
clone size: once
D gene: -

CDR3 protein: CASSEQDGGEAFF
CDR3 DNA: TGTGCCAGCAGTGAACAGGACGGGGGTGAAGCTTTCTTT
J gene: TRBJ1-1
V gene: TRBV6-4
clone size: -
D gene: -

CDR3 protein: CASSLGRNQPQHF
CDR3 DNA: TGTGCCAGCAGCCTGGGACGGAATCAGCCCCAGCATTTT
J gene: TRBJ1-5
V gene: TRBV28
clone size: -
D gene: -

CDR3 protein: CASSLSVGISDTQYF
CDR3 DNA: TGTGCCAGCAGCTTATCCGTCGGAATATCAGATACGCAGTATTTT
J gene: TRBJ2-3
V gene: TRBV7-3
clone size: -
D gene: -

CDR3 protein: CASSKEGGSAYEQYF
CDR3 DNA: TGTGCCAGCAGTAAGGAGGGGGGCAGTGCCTACGAGCAGTACTTC
J gene: TRBJ2-7
V gene: TRBV6-1
clone size: -
D gene: -

CDR3 protein: CAISGGIWDEQYF
CDR3 DNA: TGTGCCATCAGTGGGGGAATATGGGACGAGCAGTACTTC
J gene: TRBJ2-7
V gene: TRBV10-3
clone size: -
D gene: -

CDR3 protein: CASSLGDRDGPYTF
CDR3 DNA: TGTGCCAGCAGTTTAGGAGACCGGGACGGCCCCTACACCTTC
J gene: TRBJ1-2
V gene: TRBV28
clone size: -
D gene: -

CDR3 protein: CASSRGTPYEQYF
CDR3 DNA: TGTGCCAGCAGTCGCGGGACTCCTTACGAGCAGTACTTC
J gene: TRBJ2-7
V gene: TRBV6-6
clone size: once
D gene: -

CDR3 protein: CASSPPLGNNEQFF
CDR3 DNA: TGTGCCAGCTCACCACCCTTGGGTAACAATGAGCAGTTCTTC
J gene: TRBJ2-1
V gene: TRBV18
clone size: -
D gene: -

CDR3 protein: CASTAYPRQAEGGNTIYF
CDR3 DNA: TGTGCCAGCACCGCATACCCGAGACAGGCCGAAGGAGGAAACACCATATATTTT
J gene: TRBJ1-3
V gene: TRBV25-1
clone size: -
D gene: -

CDR3 protein: CTDKNTEAFF
CDR3 DNA: TGCACTGACAAGAACACTGAAGCTTTCTTT
J gene: TRBJ1-1
V gene: TRBV20-1
clone size: -
D gene: -

CDR3 protein: CASSLDGPLGNQPQHF
CDR3 DNA: TGTGCCAGTAGTTTGGACGGGCCTTTGGGCAATCAGCCCCAGCATTTT
J gene: TRBJ1-5
V gene: TRBV19
clone size: -
D gene: -

CDR3 protein: CASSLGENTEAFF
CDR3 DNA: TGCGCCAGCAGCTTGGGGGAGAACACTGAAGCTTTCTTT
J gene: TRBJ1-1
V gene: TRBV5-1
clone size: many
D gene: -

CDR3 protein: CASSVAGTGDYSNQPQHF
CDR3 DNA: TGTGCCAGTAGTGTTGCGGGGACAGGAGATTATAGCAATCAGCCCCAGCATTTT
J gene: TRBJ1-5
V gene: TRBV19
clone size: -
D gene: TRBD1

CDR3 protein: CASGSGGTVNTEAFF
CDR3 DNA: TGTGCTAGTGGTTCCGGCGGGACAGTCAACACTGAAGCTTTCTTT
J gene: TRBJ1-1
V gene: TRBV12-5
clone size: -
D gene: TRBD1

CDR3 protein: CASNPSGVSSYNEQFF
CDR3 DNA: TGTGCCAGCAACCCTTCAGGGGTTAGCTCCTACAATGAGCAGTTCTTC
J gene: TRBJ2-1
V gene: TRBV7-9
clone size: -
D gene: -

CDR3 protein: CASSLNRLNNSPLHF
CDR3 DNA: TGTGCCAGCAGTTTAAACAGATTGAATAATTCACCCCTCCACTTT
J gene: TRBJ1-6
V gene: TRBV28
clone size: -
D gene: -

CDR3 protein: CASSGQGALNTEAFF
CDR3 DNA: TGCGCCAGCAGCGGGCAGGGGGCTTTGAACACTGAAGCTTTCTTT
J gene: TRBJ1-1
V gene: TRBV10-2
clone size: once
D gene: TRBD1

CDR3 protein: CASSLPGSLGQPQHF
CDR3 DNA: TGTGCCAGCAGTTTACCAGGGTCGTTGGGTCAGCCCCAGCATTTT
J gene: TRBJ1-5
V gene: TRBV6-1
clone size: -
D gene: -

CDR3 protein: CASSLELDLEQFF
CDR3 DNA: TGTGCCAGCAGCTTGGAGCTAGACCTTGAGCAGTTCTTC
J gene: TRBJ2-1
V gene: TRBV5-6
clone size: -
D gene: -

CDR3 protein: CASSLLPVTYNEQFF
CDR3 DNA: TGCGCCAGCAGCTTGTTACCCGTTACCTACAATGAGCAGTTCTTC
J gene: TRBJ2-1
V gene: TRBV5-1
clone size: -
D gene: -

CDR3 protein: CASSLEGGVNTGELFF
CDR3 DNA: TGCGCCAGCAGCTTGGAAGGGGGCGTAAACACCGGGGAGCTGTTTTTT
J gene: TRBJ2-2
V gene: TRBV5-1
clone size: -
D gene: TRBD1

CDR3 protein: CASSLDRGQILTGELFF
CDR3 DNA: TGTGCCAGCTCACTCGACAGGGGGCAAATCCTCACCGGGGAGCTGTTTTTT
J gene: TRBJ2-2
V gene: TRBV18
clone size: -
D gene: TRBD1

CDR3 protein: CASSLGGTVNTEAFF
CDR3 DNA: TGCGCCAGCAGCTTGGGGGGGACAGTGAACACTGAAGCTTTCTTT
J gene: TRBJ1-1
V gene: TRBV5-1
clone size: -
D gene: TRBD1

CDR3 protein: CASSVSGDSGNTIYF
CDR3 DNA: TGTGCCAGCAGCGTTTCAGGGGACTCTGGAAACACCATATATTTT
J gene: TRBJ1-3
V gene: TRBV11-2
clone size: -
D gene: -

CDR3 protein: CASSYPPGNGYTF
CDR3 DNA: TGTGCCAGCAGTTACCCGCCGGGTAATGGCTACACCTTC
J gene: TRBJ1-2
V gene: TRBV6-6
clone size: -
D gene: -

CDR3 protein: CASSLGLGASGYNEQFF
CDR3 DNA: TGTGCCAGCAGCTTAGGCCTGGGGGCTAGCGGCTACAATGAGCAGTTCTTC
J gene: TRBJ2-1
V gene: TRBV9
clone size: -
D gene: -

CDR3 protein: CASTGAPGLAGILLWEQYF
CDR3 DNA: TGTGCCAGCACGGGAGCACCGGGACTAGCGGGGATCTTATTGTGGGAGCAGTACTTC
J gene: TRBJ2-7
V gene: TRBV2
clone size: -
D gene: TRBD2

CDR3 protein: CASSQGPGQGTEQFF
CDR3 DNA: TGTGCCAGCAGCCAAGGACCGGGACAGGGGACTGAGCAGTTCTTC
J gene: TRBJ2-1
V gene: TRBV4-2
clone size: -
D gene: TRBD1

CDR3 protein: CAAQRWAANSYNEQFF
CDR3 DNA: TGTGCCGCCCAAAGGTGGGCGGCCAACTCCTACAATGAGCAGTTCTTC
J gene: TRBJ2-1
V gene: TRBV28
clone size: -
D gene: -

CDR3 protein: CASSPQGSLAGVRETQYF
CDR3 DNA: TGTGCCAGCAGCCCCCAGGGGAGTCTAGCGGGAGTACGGGAGACCCAGTACTTC
J gene: TRBJ2-5
V gene: TRBV9
clone size: -
D gene: TRBD2

CDR3 protein: CASSEVAYEQYF
CDR3 DNA: TGTGCCAGCAGTGAAGTGGCGTACGAGCAGTACTTC
J gene: TRBJ2-7
V gene: TRBV6-1
clone size: -
D gene: -